This TCR beta chain was captured by sequencing in a study of blood T cell repertoires in COVID-19. Turning to the study itself: Collection of acute and convalescent COVID-19 samples took place in the United States, Italy and Spain. From T cells, B-cell-depleted T cells, or PBMCs came the material, which was cDNA or gDNA.

Study processing details: From reference gene primer amplification, estimates of nucleated cell counts were derived. Method: immunoSEQ multiplex PCR; TCRdb's copy keeps in-frame clones and lacks some. V, J and clone size are taken as reported in that table, and D and trimming were inferred from the DNA itself. The sample has approximately 150,000 clones, over 70% seen once. Germline CDR1 MNHEY, CDR2 SVGAGI. This CDR3 region has 15 residues. Germline trimming cut 6 bases from V and 8 bases from J; bases unmatched to any gene: 11. This receptor was identified in a woman aged 60-75 years with acute or convalescent COVID-19. The V gene is TRBV6-5, the J gene TRBJ1-3; 9 bases fit TRBD1. The sample was peripheral blood. The CDR3 sequence: CASRTDNRGRDTIYF. The CDR3 bases are TGTGCCAGCAGGACTGATAACAGGGGGCGGGACACCATATATTTT.